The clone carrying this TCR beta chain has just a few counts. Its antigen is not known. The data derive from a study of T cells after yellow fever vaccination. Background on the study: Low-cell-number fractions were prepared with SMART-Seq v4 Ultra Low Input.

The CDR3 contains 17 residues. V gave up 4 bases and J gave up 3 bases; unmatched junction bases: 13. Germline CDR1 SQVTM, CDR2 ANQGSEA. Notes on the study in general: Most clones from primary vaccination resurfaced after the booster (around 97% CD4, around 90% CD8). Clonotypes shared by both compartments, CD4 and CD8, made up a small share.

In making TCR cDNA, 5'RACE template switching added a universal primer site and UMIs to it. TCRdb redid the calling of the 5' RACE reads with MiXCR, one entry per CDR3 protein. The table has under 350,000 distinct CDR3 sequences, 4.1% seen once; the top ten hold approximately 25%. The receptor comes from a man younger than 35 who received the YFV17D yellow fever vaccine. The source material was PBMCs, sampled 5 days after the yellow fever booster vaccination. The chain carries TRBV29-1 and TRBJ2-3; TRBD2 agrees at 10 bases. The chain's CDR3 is CSVGVPSGGIWTDTQYF. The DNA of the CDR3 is TGCAGCGTTGGGGTGCCTAGCGGGGGCATCTGGACAGATACGCAGTATTTT.